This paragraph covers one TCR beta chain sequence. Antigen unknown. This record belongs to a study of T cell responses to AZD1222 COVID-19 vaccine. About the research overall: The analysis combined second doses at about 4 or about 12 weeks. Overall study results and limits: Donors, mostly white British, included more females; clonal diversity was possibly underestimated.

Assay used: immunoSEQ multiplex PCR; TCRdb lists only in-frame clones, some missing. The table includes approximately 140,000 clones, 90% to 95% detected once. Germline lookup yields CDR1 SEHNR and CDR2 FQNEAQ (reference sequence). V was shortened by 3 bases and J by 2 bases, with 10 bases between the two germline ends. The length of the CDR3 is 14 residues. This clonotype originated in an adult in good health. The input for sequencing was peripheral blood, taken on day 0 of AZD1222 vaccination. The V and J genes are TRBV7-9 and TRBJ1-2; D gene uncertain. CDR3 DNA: TGTGCCAGCAGCTTTGAGAATAAGAACTATGGCTACACCTTC. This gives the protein CASSFENKNYGYTF.